This T cell receptor (beta chain) originates from a study of cytomegalovirus exposure and HLA in healthy donors. Assay used: immunoSEQ multiplex PCR; TCRdb lists only in-frame clones, some missing. Of 130,000 to 150,000 clones in the sample, 89% were seen once. Regarding this clone: Antigen: not known.

Looked up from germline, CDR1 is SGHAT and CDR2 is FQNNGV. V lost 1 base and J lost 4, with 5 bases in between. CDR3 size: 13 residues. Study-wide results and caveats: As confirmed in vitro, a few CMV-associated chains were specific for CMV antigens.

The rearrangement links TRBV11-2 to TRBJ2-1, with TRBD2 as a possible D gene (5 bases). Sequenced sample: PBMCs. The sequence was obtained from a woman aged 18-30 years in good health and CMV-seropositive. DNA for the CDR3: TGTGCCAGCAGCTTAGGGACTTACAATGAGCAGTTCTTC. This encodes CASSLGTYNEQFF.